This TCR beta chain was observed in a study of beta chain features in type 1 diabetes. At the level of the study: No age, gender or cell yield differences were seen between patients and healthy donors. Examination spanned 90 million to 140 million sorted cells from all samples.

TCRB transcripts that were expressed got sequenced, as all of the isolated RNA had been reverse transcribed. The repertoire was sequenced with immunoSEQ multiplex PCR; TCRdb's copy has only in-frame clones and lacks some. There are about 350,000 clones in the sample; roughly a fifth occur only once, and 0.044% lies in the top ten. Trimming at V came to 6 bases and at J to 5 bases, leaving 6 bases not matched to a gene. This CDR3 region has 14 residues. Germline V CDR1 and CDR2: KGHSH, LQKENI. The receptor's source is a woman younger than 30 in good health. The chain carries TRBV18 and TRBJ2-5; 10 bases map to TRBD2. Sequencing input: naive CD4+ T cells from blood. The CDR3 protein is CASSASGRVETQYF. DNA of the CDR3: TGTGCCAGCTCGGCTAGCGGGAGAGTGGAGACCCAGTACTTC.